This T cell receptor beta chain was sequenced during a study of blood T cell repertoires in COVID-19. Study information: The United States, Italy and Spain provided the acute and convalescent COVID-19 samples.

The CDR3 spans 13 residues. The germline gives CDR1 SGHTA, CDR2 FQGNSA. Trimming removed 2 bases from V and 8 bases from J, with 12 bases in between. Produced via immunoSEQ multiplex PCR; TCRdb's table is partial and in-frame only. The sample has tens of thousands of clones, 87% seen once. This chain uses TRBV7-2 with TRBJ1-2; tentative D call: TRBD1 (5 bases). This receptor was identified in a woman at least 80 years old with acute or convalescent COVID-19. Material for sequencing was peripheral blood. The CDR3 DNA is TGTGCCAGCAGCTTACGAATGCGGGGGGGCTACACCTTC. It encodes CASSLRMRGGYTF.